Below, 12 T cell receptor beta chains from the same sample are listed, as sequenced in a study of cytomegalovirus exposure and HLA in healthy donors. Amplification used 60 Vbeta primers and 13 Jbeta primers. Clones were read by immunoSEQ multiplex PCR, and TCRdb kept only the in-frame ones, dropping some. In the table there are 35,000 to 45,000 clones, roughly 60% of which are singletons. The specimen was PBMCs. Receptors were obtained from a man between 60 and 75 years old in good health and CMV-seropositive.

This clone was seen a handful of times. The rearrangement uses TRBV6-1 and TRBJ1-4, with D possibly being TRBD1 (5 bases). This CDR3 has 14 amino acids. V lost 8 bases and J lost 5, with 15 bases in between. Germline CDR1 and CDR2: MNHNS and SASEGT. The CDR3 region is CASVAGGGNEKLFF. CDR3 DNA sequence: TGTGCCAGCGTTGCTGGGGGGGGAAATGAAAAACTGTTTTTT.

The rearrangement links TRBV14 to TRBJ2-7, with 12 bases identical to TRBD2. Germline assignment: CDR1 SGHDN and CDR2 FVKESK. The CDR3 extends over 15 amino acids. Unmatched junction bases numbered 8, after V lost 4 bases and J lost 7 bases. The CDR3 region is CASSLVPSGRGEQYF. The CDR3 DNA is TGTGCCAGCAGCCTTGTCCCTAGCGGGAGGGGAGAGCAGTACTTC.

The V and J genes are TRBV2 and TRBJ2-7, with TRBD2 identical over 10 bases. This CDR3 region has 13 residues. Trimming cost V 8 bases and J 5 bases; bases outside gene matches: 6. Germline V gene data show CDR1 as SNHLY and CDR2 as FYNNEI. CDR3 residues: CASASGSWDEQYF. CDR3 coding DNA: TGTGCCAGCGCTAGCGGGAGTTGGGACGAGCAGTACTTC. The entire variable domain, with the rest obtained from reference TRBV2 and TRBJ2-7, is as follows: EPEVTQTPSHQVTQMGQEVILRCVPISNHLYFYWYRQILGQKVEFLVSFYNNEISEKSEIFDDQFSVERPDGSNFTLKIRSTKLEDSAMYFCASASGSWDEQYFGPGTRLTVT.

The chain uses TRBV21-1 and TRBJ1-3; the table's D gene call, TRBD1, was not cross checked with the DNA. TRBV21-1 is tagged as a pseudogene. This CDR3 has 15 residues. CDR3 region: CASRQGRSSGNTIYF. CDR3 DNA: TGTGCCAGCAGGCAGGGCAGAAGCTCTGGAAACACCATATATTTT.

V is TRBV9 and J is TRBJ2-7; 8 bases agree with TRBD2. CDR3 length: 15 residues. Trimming removed 0 bases from V and 2 bases from J; junction bases left unmatched: 4. The germline CDR1 and CDR2 sequences are SGDLS and YYNGEE. The CDR3 spells CASSVGGRPTYEQYF. The CDR3 DNA sequence: TGTGCCAGCAGCGTAGGCGGGAGGCCTACCTACGAGCAGTACTTC.

The chain links TRBV10-3 to TRBJ2-1; tentative D call: TRBD2 (5 bases). CDR1 is ENHRY, CDR2 SYGVKD, per germline. This CDR3 contains 16 residues. Trimming took off 0 bases at V and 6 bases at J, with 15 bases between the two ends. CDR3 DNA: TGTGCCATCAGTGAGTCGACGGGGTTTGGTGGCAATGAGCAGTTCTTC. Its protein is CAISESTGFGGNEQFF.

The chain combines TRBV6-6 with TRBJ2-7; D unresolved. The CDR3 sequence is 14 residues long. Germline CDR1 reads MNHNY; CDR2 reads SVGAGI (reference sequence). V was clipped by 0 bases and J by 3 bases, with 9 bases between them. The CDR3: CASSYSAGNYEQYF. DNA for the CDR3: TGTGCCAGCAGTTACTCAGCTGGTAACTACGAGCAGTACTTC.

The sample holds one count of this clone. J is TRBJ2-3 and V is TRBV7-8; 7 bases are shared with TRBD2. The CDR3 covers 14 residues. Trimming cost V 2 bases and J 2 bases; bases outside gene matches: 1. In germline, CDR1 is SGHVS, CDR2 FQNEAQ. The CDR3 here is CASSLRDYTDTQYF. CDR3 nucleotides: TGTGCCAGCAGCTTAAGGGACTACACAGATACGCAGTATTTT.

By frequency in the sample, this clone is medium-sized. The V and J genes are TRBV4-3 and TRBJ2-2, with 11 positions matching TRBD2. V was clipped by 0 bases and J by 4 bases; unmatched bases: 10. The CDR3 contains 19 residues. In germline, CDR1 is LGHNA, CDR2 YSLEER. The CDR3 DNA sequence: TGCGCCAGCAGCCAAGAGGCTAGCGGGAGGTCATCCGTCACCGGGGAGCTGTTTTTT. Its translation: CASSQEASGRSSVTGELFF.

This chain links TRBV7-7 with TRBJ2-1; TRBD1 aligns across 7 bases. Germline trimming cut 5 bases from V and 0 bases from J; bases unmatched to any gene: 7. CDR1 is SSHAT, CDR2 FNYEAQ, per germline (reference sequence). The CDR3 totals 16 residues. The CDR3 region is CASSPLTGSSYNEQFF. Written as DNA, the CDR3 is TGTGCCAGCAGCCCACTGACAGGGAGCTCCTACAATGAGCAGTTCTTC.

The chain carries TRBV5-8 and TRBJ2-1; 9 positions agree with TRBD2. The trim removed 2 bases at V and 6 bases at J, leaving 6 bases unmatched. CDR1 and CDR2 from the germline V gene are SGHTS and YDEGEE. The CDR3 spans 15 residues. CDR3: CASSLGTSSSNEQFF. The CDR3 bases are TGTGCCAGCAGCTTAGGGACTAGCTCTTCCAATGAGCAGTTCTTC.

V is TRBV10-3 and J is TRBJ2-7; the match to TRBD2 covers 7 bases. V gave up 8 bases and J gave up 6 bases; unmatched junction bases: 7. This CDR3 spans 12 amino acids. In germline, CDR1 is ENHRY, CDR2 SYGVKD. The CDR3 here is CAIGAGAPEQYF. CDR3 DNA: TGTGCCATCGGGGCGGGAGCTCCCGAGCAGTACTTC.